Listed below are T cell receptor beta chains from one sample, sequenced in a study of shared clonotypes between healthy human individuals. Measured with immunoSEQ multiplex PCR; TCRdb has only the in-frame clones, and not every one. Of hundreds of thousands of clones detected, around 79% appear once; the ten largest clones hold 13%. What was sequenced was PBMCs. The receptors here all came from a woman in her forties in good health. Some clones in this sample may be carry-over from other donors' samples. Both conserved end residues are part of each CDR3. The order of the fields is V gene, D gene, clone size, J gene, CDR3 protein, CDR3 DNA. The D gene is left open where the match is weak. Clone size, where shown, is once, few, many, or a class for clones that have expanded.

v_gene: TRBV19
d_gene: NA
abundance: NA
j_gene: TRBJ2-2
CDR3aa: CASTLQGAGELFF
CDR3nt: TGTGCCAGTACCCTACAGGGCGCCGGGGAGCTGTTTTTT

v_gene: TRBV7-2
d_gene: TRBD2
abundance: NA
j_gene: TRBJ2-7
CDR3aa: CASSSPRGLAEIYEQYF
CDR3nt: TGTGCCAGCAGCTCCCCCCGGGGACTAGCGGAAATCTACGAGCAGTACTTC

v_gene: TRBV19
d_gene: TRBD1
abundance: NA
j_gene: TRBJ2-3
CDR3aa: CASNSGQGAGAGDADTQYF
CDR3nt: TGTGCCAGTAACTCGGGACAGGGGGCTGGAGCGGGAGATGCAGATACGCAGTATTTT

v_gene: TRBV25-1
d_gene: TRBD2
abundance: NA
j_gene: TRBJ2-1
CDR3aa: CASREPGLGYNEQFF
CDR3nt: TGTGCCAGCAGGGAACCGGGACTAGGATACAATGAGCAGTTCTTC

v_gene: TRBV12-2
d_gene: NA
abundance: NA
j_gene: TRBJ1-5
CDR3aa: CASRLEPGAIEPAAQHF
CDR3nt: TGTGCAAGTCGCTTAGAACCCGGGGCAATTGAGCCGGCAGCCCAGCATTTT

v_gene: TRBV25-1
d_gene: NA
abundance: NA
j_gene: TRBJ2-4
CDR3aa: CASSEGGPDSKNIQYF
CDR3nt: TGTGCCAGCAGTGAGGGTGGGCCAGATTCCAAAAACATTCAGTACTTC

v_gene: TRBV25-1
d_gene: NA
abundance: NA
j_gene: TRBJ2-2
CDR3aa: CASSRLRGGNTGELFF
CDR3nt: TGTGCCAGCAGTCGCTTGCGAGGTGGGAACACCGGGGAGCTGTTTTTT

v_gene: TRBV7-8
d_gene: NA
abundance: NA
j_gene: TRBJ2-1
CDR3aa: CASSPRGGSGIYNEQFF
CDR3nt: TGTGCCAGCAGCCCTCGGGGAGGTAGCGGCATATACAATGAGCAGTTCTTC

v_gene: TRBV5-1
d_gene: NA
abundance: NA
j_gene: TRBJ2-1
CDR3aa: CASSLEAMGQGNEQFF
CDR3nt: TGCGCCAGCAGCTTGGAGGCGATGGGGCAGGGCAATGAGCAGTTCTTC

v_gene: TRBV5-1
d_gene: TRBD2
abundance: NA
j_gene: TRBJ2-1
CDR3aa: CASSRTASGYNEQFF
CDR3nt: TGCGCCAGCAGCAGGACGGCTAGCGGGTACAATGAGCAGTTCTTC

v_gene: TRBV6-4
d_gene: NA
abundance: many
j_gene: TRBJ2-1
CDR3aa: CASSEKDGLNEQFF
CDR3nt: TGTGCCAGCAGTGAGAAGGACGGCCTCAATGAGCAGTTCTTC

v_gene: TRBV6-5
d_gene: TRBD1
abundance: NA
j_gene: TRBJ2-1
CDR3aa: CASSYPGTGVNEQFF
CDR3nt: TGTGCCAGCAGTTACCCCGGGACAGGGGTCAATGAGCAGTTCTTC

v_gene: TRBV5-8
d_gene: TRBD1
abundance: NA
j_gene: TRBJ2-6
CDR3aa: CASRVQGSGANVLTF
CDR3nt: TGTGCCAGCAGAGTACAGGGGTCTGGGGCCAACGTCCTGACTTTC

v_gene: TRBV19
d_gene: TRBD1
abundance: NA
j_gene: TRBJ1-5
CDR3aa: CASSYMEGQYSNQPQHF
CDR3nt: TGTGCCAGTAGCTATATGGAGGGACAGTATAGCAATCAGCCCCAGCATTTT

v_gene: TRBV6-6
d_gene: TRBD1
abundance: NA
j_gene: TRBJ2-2
CDR3aa: CASSTGTGFPGELFF
CDR3nt: TGTGCCAGCAGTACCGGGACAGGGTTCCCCGGGGAGCTGTTTTTT

v_gene: TRBV2
d_gene: TRBD1
abundance: NA
j_gene: TRBJ2-2
CDR3aa: CASRPGTGRTGELFF
CDR3nt: TGTGCCAGCAGACCCGGGACAGGGAGGACCGGGGAGCTGTTTTTT

v_gene: TRBV7-3
d_gene: TRBD1
abundance: NA
j_gene: TRBJ2-7
CDR3aa: CASSLTGTGPYEQYF
CDR3nt: TGTGCCAGCAGCTTAACGGGGACAGGGCCCTACGAGCAGTACTTC

v_gene: TRBV28
d_gene: NA
abundance: once
j_gene: TRBJ2-5
CDR3aa: CASSLVGEGSQETQYF
CDR3nt: TGTGCCAGCAGTTTAGTGGGAGAAGGGTCCCAAGAGACCCAGTACTTC

v_gene: TRBV9
d_gene: TRBD2
abundance: NA
j_gene: TRBJ2-1
CDR3aa: CASESGRANNEQFF
CDR3nt: TGTGCCAGTGAGAGCGGGAGGGCCAACAATGAGCAGTTCTTC

v_gene: TRBV6-1
d_gene: NA
abundance: NA
j_gene: TRBJ2-7
CDR3aa: CASRTGNSYEQYF
CDR3nt: TGTGCCAGCAGGACGGGAAACTCCTACGAGCAGTACTTC

v_gene: TRBV18
d_gene: NA
abundance: NA
j_gene: TRBJ2-7
CDR3aa: CASSRGDRYEQYF
CDR3nt: TGTGCCAGCTCAAGGGGGGACCGCTACGAGCAGTACTTC

v_gene: TRBV12-5
d_gene: NA
abundance: once
j_gene: TRBJ2-7
CDR3aa: CASANLGSYEQYF
CDR3nt: TGTGCTAGTGCGAATCTCGGCTCCTACGAGCAGTACTTC

v_gene: TRBV28
d_gene: NA
abundance: NA
j_gene: TRBJ2-7
CDR3aa: CASLGRNTGEQYF
CDR3nt: TGTGCCAGCTTGGGGAGGAACACAGGAGAGCAGTACTTC

v_gene: TRBV14
d_gene: NA
abundance: NA
j_gene: TRBJ2-5
CDR3aa: CASSDQGGFETQYF
CDR3nt: TGTGCCAGCAGCGACCAGGGTGGCTTTGAGACCCAGTACTTC

v_gene: TRBV25-1
d_gene: NA
abundance: NA
j_gene: TRBJ1-2
CDR3aa: CASSLRTQDYGYTF
CDR3nt: TGTGCCAGCAGTCTACGGACCCAGGACTATGGCTACACCTTC